A selection of T cell receptor beta chains follows, all from one sample in a study of molecular identifiers for immune sequencing clone quantification. From the PCR reads, TCRdb called clonotypes with MiXCR, one entry per CDR3 protein. Among around 320,000 distinct CDR3 sequences listed, 24% were seen once. Source material: naive CD8+ T cells from blood, with Jurkat cell RNA spiked in. These receptor sequences come from a human donor in good health. Some libraries in this study had Jurkat cell RNA spiked in. Both conserved end residues are trimmed from each CDR3.

V,J,CDR3
TRBV6-1,TRBJ2-3,ASSSGWGGEISDTQY
TRBV5-8,TRBJ1-1,ASSLMELNTEAF
TRBV13,TRBJ1-5,ASSLGPDRGDQPQH
TRBV20-1,TRBJ1-1,SAREYNWKMNTEAF
TRBV20-1,TRBJ2-5,SARVSGVSETQY
TRBV4-1,TRBJ2-4,ASSQAASDLPVVQY
TRBV4-1,TRBJ2-1,ASSQAGGLSNEQF
TRBV12-3/TRBV12-4,TRBJ2-5,ASSRRGGAFQETQY
TRBV6-5,TRBJ2-5,ASSLGLAGGLLETQY
TRBV15,TRBJ1-5,ATSSQTGYSTQHQH
TRBV14,TRBJ1-4,ASSTRRQGLGEKLF
TRBV10-2,TRBJ2-7,ASSEWSGEQY
TRBV20-1,TRBJ1-1,SARESTGGTEAF
TRBV20-1,TRBJ2-5,SVRDLAGVETLY
TRBV4-1,TRBJ1-6,ASSQGPGQLQSPLH
TRBV5-1,TRBJ2-7,ASSYTGGEQY
TRBV20-1,TRBJ2-6,SARGYRVGANVLT
TRBV13,TRBJ2-7,ASSLGLAAGEQY
TRBV29-1,TRBJ2-3,SVELELDTDTQY
TRBV6-5,TRBJ2-7,ASSGRGLDEQY
TRBV28,TRBJ2-7,ASSPRRQGGYEQY
TRBV27,TRBJ1-5,ASSLKGGGQPQH
TRBV12-3/TRBV12-4,TRBJ2-3,ASSNGLVQDTQY
TRBV7-6,TRBJ2-7,ASSPGGSEVYEQY
TRBV5-3,TRBJ1-5,ASSLRDSWTVSNQPQH
TRBV20-1,TRBJ2-3,SARDSSGTTDTQY
TRBV29-1,TRBJ1-1,SVGQENTEAF
TRBV20-1,TRBJ2-5,SVNQGAGTMGTQY
TRBV29-1,TRBJ2-3,SVETLLKTDTQY
TRBV20-1,TRBJ2-7,SARDVGSFEYEQY
TRBV25-1,TRBJ1-6,ASSEGDLSSLH
TRBV11-2,TRBJ2-3,ASSLKGRGGKNTDTQY
TRBV19,TRBJ1-5,ASSPGLVIDQPQH
TRBV19,TRBJ2-3,ASTYRVGNADTQY
TRBV11-2,TRBJ2-7,ASSLSRQGPSYEQY
TRBV6-5,TRBJ1-1,ARGTPKNTEAF
TRBV2,TRBJ2-7,ATIGRGYEQY
TRBV29-1,TRBJ2-1,SVPRTSGENEQF
TRBV11-1,TRBJ2-7,ANSAGTGDYEQY
TRBV30,TRBJ2-1,AGEGTPYNEQL
TRBV14,TRBJ2-2,ASSLATTNTRELF
TRBV12-3/TRBV12-4,TRBJ2-2,ASSPTSGGTKANTGELF
TRBV11-1,TRBJ2-6,ASSLARGPGANVLT
TRBV7-6,TRBJ1-1,ASTQGGNTEAF
TRBV7-2,TRBJ2-6,ASSLSFSGANVLT